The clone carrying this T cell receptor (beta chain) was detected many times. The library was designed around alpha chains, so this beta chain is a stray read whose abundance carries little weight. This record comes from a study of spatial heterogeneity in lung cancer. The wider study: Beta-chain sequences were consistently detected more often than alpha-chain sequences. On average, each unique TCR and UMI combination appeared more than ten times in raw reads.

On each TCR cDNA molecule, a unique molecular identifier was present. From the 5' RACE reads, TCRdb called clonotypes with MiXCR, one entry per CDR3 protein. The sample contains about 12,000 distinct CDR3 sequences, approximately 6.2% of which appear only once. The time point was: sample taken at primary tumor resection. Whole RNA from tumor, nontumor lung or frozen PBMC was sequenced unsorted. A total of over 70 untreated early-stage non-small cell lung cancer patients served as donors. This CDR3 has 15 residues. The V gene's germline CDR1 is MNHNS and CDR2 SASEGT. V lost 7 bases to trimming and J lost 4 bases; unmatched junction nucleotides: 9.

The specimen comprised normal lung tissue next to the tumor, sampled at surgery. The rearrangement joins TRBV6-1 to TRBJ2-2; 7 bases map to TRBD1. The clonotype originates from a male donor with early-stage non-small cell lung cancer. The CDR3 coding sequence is TGTGCCAGCACCGAAAGGGACAGCCCCACCGGGGAGCTGTTTTTT. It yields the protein CASTERDSPTGELFF.